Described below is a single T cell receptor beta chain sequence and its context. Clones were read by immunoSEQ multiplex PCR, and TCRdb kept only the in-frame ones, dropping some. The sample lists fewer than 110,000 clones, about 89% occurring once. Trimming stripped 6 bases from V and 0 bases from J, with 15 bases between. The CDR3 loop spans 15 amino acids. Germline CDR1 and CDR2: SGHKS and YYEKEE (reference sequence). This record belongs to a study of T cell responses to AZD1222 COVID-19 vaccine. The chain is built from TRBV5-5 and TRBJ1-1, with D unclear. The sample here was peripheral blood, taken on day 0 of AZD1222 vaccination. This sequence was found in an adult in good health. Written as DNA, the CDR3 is TGTGCCAGCAAGCTTGTTGTGAATATGAACACTGAAGCTTTCTTT. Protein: CASKLVVNMNTEAFF.